The source of this TCR beta chain is a study of CD8 T cells in ankylosing spondylitis. For this clonotype: The antigen remains undetermined.

The CDR3 runs to 14 residues. With 6 bases removed from V and 3 bases from J, the gap between germline ends came to 14 bases. Overall study findings and caveats: Within ankylosing spondylitis blood, a TCR beta motif made up of seven to nine highly homologous variants appeared to be characteristic. Those disease-linked clones were CD8+; they were also relatively rare in peripheral blood. Clones tied to disease were said to be significantly enriched in matched ankylosing spondylitis synovial fluid.

Via MiXCR, TCRdb re-called the 5' RACE reads, giving one row per CDR3 protein. The sample has about 500,000 distinct CDR3 sequences; about 13% are singletons. This chain links TRBV12-3 or TRBV12-4 with TRBJ1-1; D uncertain. This clonotype originated in a male donor with ankylosing spondylitis. The sample consisted of blood, either unsorted or a sorted T cell fraction (not recorded which). The CDR3 is CASSLHGKDTEAFF. In nucleotides, the CDR3 is TGTGCCAGCAGCCTACATGGGAAGGACACTGAAGCTTTCTTT.